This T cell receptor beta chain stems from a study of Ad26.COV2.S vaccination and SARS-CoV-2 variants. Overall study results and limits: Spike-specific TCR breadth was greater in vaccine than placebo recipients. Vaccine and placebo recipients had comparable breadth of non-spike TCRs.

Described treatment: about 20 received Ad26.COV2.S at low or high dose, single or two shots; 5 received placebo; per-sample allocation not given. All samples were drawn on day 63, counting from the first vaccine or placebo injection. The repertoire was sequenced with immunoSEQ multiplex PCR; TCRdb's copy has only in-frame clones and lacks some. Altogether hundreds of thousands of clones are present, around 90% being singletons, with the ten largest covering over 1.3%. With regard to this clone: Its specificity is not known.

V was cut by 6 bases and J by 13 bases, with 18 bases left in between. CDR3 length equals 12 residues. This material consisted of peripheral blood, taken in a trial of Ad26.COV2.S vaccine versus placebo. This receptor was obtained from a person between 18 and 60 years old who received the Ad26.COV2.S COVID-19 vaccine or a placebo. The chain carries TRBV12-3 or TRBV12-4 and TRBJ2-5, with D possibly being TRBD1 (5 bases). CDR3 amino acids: CASSPLRGHPYF. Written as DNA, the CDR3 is TGTGCCAGCAGCCCTTTAAGGGGCCACCCGTACTTC.